Shown below are 14 T cell receptor beta chains from a single sample sequenced in a study of CD8+CD57+ T cells in acquired aplastic anemia. It was genomic DNA that served as the template for profiling TCR beta VDJ and CDR3. TCRdb processed the reads anew with MiXCR; each CDR3 protein has one entry. The sample holds approximately 380,000 distinct CDR3 sequences; 65% to 75% are singletons and the top ten take under 5%. The sample comprised sorted CD4+, CD8+, or CD8+CD57+ T cells (not recorded which) from PBMCs. The receptor set was obtained from a human donor in good health, serving as a control.

This clonotype was seen at least ten times. This rearrangement joins TRBV5-6 to TRBJ1-2, with 9 bases matching TRBD1. Germline CDR1 reads SGHDT; CDR2 reads YYEEEE. V was clipped by 1 base and J by 6 bases; unmatched bases: 7. The CDR3 is 15 amino acids. The CDR3 coding sequence is TGTGCCAGCAGCTTGTGGGACAGGGATATTCATGGCTACACCTTC. Protein sequence: CASSLWDRDIHGYTF.

The V call is TRBV29-1, the J call TRBJ1-3; D is ambiguous. V shed 5 bases and J shed 8 bases, with 13 bases lying between them. Per germline, CDR1 SQVTM and CDR2 ANQGSEA. This CDR3 comprises 12 residues. The CDR3 bases are TGCAGCGTTCATCAGGTGGGAGACACCATATATTTT. This gives the protein CSVHQVGDTIYF.

Regarding this clonotype: The junction departs from germline at one end; a sequencing error may be responsible. This chain uses TRBV7-2 with TRBJ1-2; 8 bases fit TRBD1. The CDR3 is made up of 15 amino acids. The germline V gene has CDR1 SGHTA and CDR2 FQGNSA. The CDR3 loop is CASSGQGLNTDGYTF. The CDR3 DNA sequence: TGTGCCAGCAGTGGACAGGGCCTAAACACCGATGGTTACACCTTC.

The chain has TRBV7-9 and TRBJ2-7, with a weak D call TRBD1 (6 bases). Germline V gene lookup returns CDR1 SEHNR and CDR2 FQNEAQ (reference sequence). The CDR3 consists of 13 residues. Trimming stripped 5 bases from V and 5 bases from J, with 13 bases between. The CDR3: CASSDVAGDEQYF. In nucleotides, the CDR3 is TGTGCCAGCAGCGATGTAGCAGGGGACGAGCAGTACTTC.

This clonotype was counted many times. The chain joins TRBV3-1 to TRBJ1-1; the match to TRBD1 covers 7 bases. This CDR3 has 16 amino acids. In germline, CDR1 is LGHDT, CDR2 YNNKEL (reference sequence). The ends lost 4 bases at V and 4 bases at J; junction bases unmatched: 12. CDR3 loop: CASSPRRDSSSTEAFF. As DNA, the CDR3 is TGTGCCAGCAGCCCACGCCGGGACAGCTCAAGCACTGAAGCTTTCTTT. Based on the CDR3 plus reference TRBV3-1 and TRBJ1-1, the full variable domain is DTAVSQTPKYLVTQMGNDKSIKCEQNLGHDTMYWYKQDSKKFLKIMFSYNNKELIINETVPNRFSPKSPDKAHLNLHINSLELGDSAVYFCASSPRRDSSSTEAFFGQGTRLTVV.

This clonotype was seen only a few times. The genes are TRBV25-1 and TRBJ1-1; a weak D match, TRBD1 (5 bases). In germline, CDR1 is MGHDK, CDR2 SYGVNS. The CDR3 has 18 residues. The V gene lost 4 bases and the J gene lost 0 bases, with 21 bases spanning the gap. CDR3 sequence: CASSASSNSGGVNTEAFF. DNA for the CDR3: TGTGCCAGCAGTGCCAGTAGTAATTCGGGGGGAGTGAACACTGAAGCTTTCTTT.

This clonotype showed up many times. The chain links TRBV5-6 to TRBJ1-6; TRBD1 aligns across 7 bases. After removal of 5 bases from V and 8 bases from J, the junction contained 10 bases not matched to a gene. CDR3 length equals 15 residues. CDR1 and CDR2 from the germline V gene are SGHDT and YYEEEE. This CDR3 is CASRGTDVKDSPLHF. Written as DNA, the CDR3 is TGTGCCAGCAGAGGGACAGACGTTAAGGATTCACCCCTCCACTTT.

The rearrangement links TRBV29-1 to TRBJ1-1, with TRBD1 as a possible D gene (5 bases). CDR3 size: 12 residues. The germline V gene encodes CDR1 SQVTM and CDR2 ANQGSEA. V was shortened by 5 bases and J by 14 bases, with 21 bases between the two germline ends. The CDR3 DNA follows: TGCAGCGTTCAGGGACTTACCACTGAAGAGTTCTTT. Its translation: CSVQGLTTEEFF.

CDR3 in amino acids: CARPTLGAGYGYTF. CDR3 nucleotide sequence: TGTGCTAGACCAACCTTGGGGGCTGGCTATGGCTACACCTTC. V and J are TRBV7-2 and TRBJ1-2; D may be TRBD1 (6 bases). Looked up from germline, CDR1 is SGHTA and CDR2 is FQGNSA. This CDR3 region has 14 residues.

V gene TRBV10-3 combines with J gene TRBJ2-1; TRBD2 might be the D (6 bases). V gave up 8 bases and J gave up 9 bases, with 20 bases separating them. The CDR3 has 14 amino acids. CDR1 is ENHRY, CDR2 SYGVKD, per germline. The CDR3: CAIGEAGQVGEQFF. The CDR3 coding sequence is TGTGCCATCGGCGAAGCGGGCCAGGTCGGTGAGCAGTTCTTC.

This chain links TRBV7-3 with TRBJ1-5, with TRBD1 as a possible D gene (5 bases). CDR1 and CDR2 (germline): SGHTA, FQGTGA. CDR3 length: 14 residues. Trimming cost V 10 bases and J 0 bases, with 13 bases left between them. In nucleotides, the CDR3 is TGTGCCACCAACTTGGGGGGTAGCAATCAGCCCCAGCATTTT. Its protein is CATNLGGSNQPQHF.

About this clonotype itself: The DNA is omitted, as the CDR3 cannot be located on it reliably, and the CDR3 follows TCRdb's listing. This sequence joins TRBV7-2 and TRBJ2-7. The CDR3 length is 15 residues, termini included. Germline CDR1 is SGHTA and CDR2 is FQGNSA. The chain's CDR3 is CASSPKNYEQYFGYF.

This clonotype came up many times. J is TRBJ1-1 and V is TRBV20-1; D unresolved. Trimming pared 6 bases from V and 5 bases from J, leaving 10 bases between. CDR1 is DFQATT, CDR2 SNEGSKA, per germline (reference sequence). This CDR3 contains 11 residues. CDR3 bases: TGCAGTGCGTATAAGCGGACTGAAGCTTTCTTT. Translation: CSAYKRTEAFF.

This clonotype was counted many times. This sequence joins TRBV11-2 and TRBJ2-2, with D tentatively TRBD1 (6 bases). The V end was cut by 5 bases, the J end by 1 base, with 11 bases between. Germline V gives CDR1 SGHAT, CDR2 FQNNGV. CDR3 size: 15 residues. The DNA for the CDR3 is TGTGCCAGCAGCCCACAGGGAAGGAACACCGGGGAGCTGTTTTTT. Translated, it gives CASSPQGRNTGELFF.